This T cell receptor beta chain appears in the sequencing data of a study of T cell responses to AZD1222 COVID-19 vaccine. Study results and caveats: Seropositive AZD1222 recipients at baseline numbered only five to seven.

The V end was cut by 2 bases, the J end by 6 bases, with 5 bases between. This CDR3 region has 12 residues. The germline V gene encodes CDR1 MNHEY and CDR2 SMNVEV (reference sequence). Concerning this clone itself: Its cognate antigen is unknown.

TCRdb's table, derived via immunoSEQ multiplex PCR, lists solely in-frame clones and lacks some. The data contain 150,000 to 200,000 clones, more than 90% of them seen just once; the ten biggest clones take up 3.6%. This specimen consisted of peripheral blood, obtained 28 days after the second dose of the MenACWY control vaccine. The receptor was derived from an adult who received the MenACWY meningococcal vaccine as a control. The gene calls are TRBV27 and TRBJ1-5, with D uncertain. The CDR3: CASSLRGQPQHF. As DNA, the CDR3 is TGTGCCAGCAGTTTACGGGGTCAGCCCCAGCATTTT.